These T cell receptor beta chains were read from a single sample in a study of blood T cell repertoires in COVID-19. Assay used: immunoSEQ multiplex PCR; TCRdb lists only in-frame clones, some missing. The sample holds roughly 400,000 clones, around 87% seen once. The source material was PBMCs or T cells enriched from blood (not recorded which). The receptors stem from a woman aged 45-60 years who had recovered from COVID-19. CDR3s include the opening cysteine and the closing phenylalanine or tryptophan. The D gene is left open where the match is weak. Clone sizes are given selectively: once, few, many, or a class where the clone is expanded.

d_gene: .
j_gene: TRBJ2-4
abundance: .
v_gene: TRBV27
CDR3aa: CASSPRREPKNIQYF
CDR3nt: TGTGCCAGCAGTCCCAGGCGGGAACCCAAAAACATTCAGTACTTC

d_gene: TRBD1
j_gene: TRBJ1-1
abundance: .
v_gene: TRBV9
CDR3aa: CASSGQGWTEAFF
CDR3nt: TGTGCCAGCAGCGGACAGGGCTGGACTGAAGCTTTCTTT

d_gene: .
j_gene: TRBJ2-3
abundance: .
v_gene: TRBV11-3
CDR3aa: CASSPGGSTDTQYF
CDR3nt: TGTGCCAGCAGCCCAGGAGGAAGCACAGATACGCAGTATTTT

d_gene: TRBD1
j_gene: TRBJ1-3
abundance: .
v_gene: TRBV3-1/TRBV3-2
CDR3aa: CASSATGNILPIYF
CDR3nt: TGTGCCAGCAGCGCGACAGGGAATATTCTCCCCATATATTTT

d_gene: TRBD2
j_gene: TRBJ2-2
abundance: once
v_gene: TRBV11-2
CDR3aa: CASSLALAGSTGELFF
CDR3nt: TGTGCCAGCAGCTTAGCACTAGCGGGGTCCACCGGGGAGCTGTTTTTT

d_gene: .
j_gene: TRBJ1-4
abundance: .
v_gene: TRBV3-1/TRBV3-2
CDR3aa: CASSHSTAATNEKLFF
CDR3nt: TGTGCCAGCAGCCATAGTACAGCCGCAACTAATGAAAAACTGTTTTTT

d_gene: .
j_gene: TRBJ1-2
abundance: .
v_gene: TRBV15
CDR3aa: CATSRTAMNYGYTF
CDR3nt: TGTGCCACCAGCCGGACAGCAATGAACTATGGCTACACCTTC

d_gene: .
j_gene: TRBJ1-1
abundance: .
v_gene: TRBV10-2
CDR3aa: CATDKDSEAFF
CDR3nt: TGCGCCACAGACAAGGACAGTGAAGCTTTCTTT

d_gene: .
j_gene: TRBJ2-5
abundance: once
v_gene: TRBV5-1
CDR3aa: CASSLGSKETQYF
CDR3nt: TGCGCCAGCAGCTTGGGTAGTAAGGAGACCCAGTACTTC

d_gene: .
j_gene: TRBJ2-7
abundance: few
v_gene: TRBV25-1
CDR3aa: CASSETPDTNSYEQYF
CDR3nt: TGTGCCAGCAGTGAAACCCCAGATACCAACTCCTACGAGCAGTACTTC

d_gene: TRBD1
j_gene: TRBJ2-7
abundance: .
v_gene: TRBV28
CDR3aa: CASSFRDRADYEQYF
CDR3nt: TGTGCCAGCAGCTTTCGCGACAGGGCCGACTACGAGCAGTACTTC

d_gene: .
j_gene: TRBJ2-3
abundance: .
v_gene: TRBV10-3
CDR3aa: CAISGITDTQYF
CDR3nt: TGTGCCATCAGTGGTATCACAGATACGCAGTATTTT

d_gene: TRBD1
j_gene: TRBJ1-2
abundance: .
v_gene: TRBV19
CDR3aa: CASSDPGQGNYGYTF
CDR3nt: TGTGCCAGTTCAGACCCGGGACAGGGAAACTATGGCTACACCTTC

d_gene: TRBD1
j_gene: TRBJ1-4
abundance: .
v_gene: TRBV10-3
CDR3aa: CAISPGGQGEKLFF
CDR3nt: TGTGCCATCAGTCCAGGTGGACAGGGGGAAAAACTGTTTTTT

d_gene: .
j_gene: TRBJ1-5
abundance: .
v_gene: TRBV7-9
CDR3aa: CASSLGDALQHF
CDR3nt: TGTGCCAGCAGCTTAGGAGATGCCCTACAGCATTTT

d_gene: .
j_gene: TRBJ2-2
abundance: .
v_gene: TRBV6-6
CDR3aa: CASRSGSDTGELFF
CDR3nt: TGTGCCAGCAGGTCGGGGTCAGACACCGGGGAGCTGTTTTTT

d_gene: .
j_gene: TRBJ1-3
abundance: .
v_gene: TRBV6-6
CDR3aa: CASSYSPNYSGNTIYF
CDR3nt: TGTGCCAGCAGTTACTCACCGAACTACTCTGGAAACACCATATATTTT

d_gene: .
j_gene: TRBJ2-7
abundance: .
v_gene: TRBV7-8
CDR3aa: CASSPYYEQYF
CDR3nt: TGTGCCAGCAGCCCCTACTACGAGCAGTACTTC

d_gene: TRBD1
j_gene: TRBJ1-4
abundance: once
v_gene: TRBV19
CDR3aa: CASRDQAGTGSEKLFF
CDR3nt: TGTGCCAGTAGAGATCAAGCCGGGACAGGGAGTGAAAAACTGTTTTTT

d_gene: TRBD2
j_gene: TRBJ2-5
abundance: .
v_gene: TRBV27
CDR3aa: CASSLWSGGETQYF
CDR3nt: TGTGCCAGCAGTTTATGGAGCGGGGGGGAGACCCAGTACTTC

d_gene: TRBD1
j_gene: TRBJ1-2
abundance: .
v_gene: TRBV9
CDR3aa: CASSVGQANYGYTF
CDR3nt: TGTGCCAGCAGCGTTGGACAGGCGAACTATGGCTACACCTTC

d_gene: .
j_gene: TRBJ2-1
abundance: .
v_gene: TRBV4-1
CDR3aa: CASSRDTGQTYNEQFF
CDR3nt: TGCGCCAGCAGCCGGGATACAGGGCAAACCTACAATGAGCAGTTCTTC

d_gene: TRBD1
j_gene: TRBJ1-2
abundance: .
v_gene: TRBV4-2
CDR3aa: CASSQDGDRGIGTF
CDR3nt: TGTGCCAGCAGCCAAGACGGAGACAGGGGGATAGGCACCTTC

d_gene: TRBD1
j_gene: TRBJ2-7
abundance: .
v_gene: TRBV2
CDR3aa: CASSGRQGLSYEQYF
CDR3nt: TGTGCCAGCAGTGGACGACAGGGGCTCTCCTACGAGCAGTACTTC

d_gene: .
j_gene: TRBJ2-5
abundance: .
v_gene: TRBV4-1
CDR3aa: CASSQPARQETQYF
CDR3nt: TGCGCCAGCAGCCAACCGGCCCGACAGGAGACCCAGTACTTC

d_gene: TRBD1
j_gene: TRBJ2-7
abundance: .
v_gene: TRBV2
CDR3aa: CASNFPGQGSNEQYF
CDR3nt: TGTGCCAGCAACTTTCCGGGACAGGGCTCTAACGAGCAGTACTTC